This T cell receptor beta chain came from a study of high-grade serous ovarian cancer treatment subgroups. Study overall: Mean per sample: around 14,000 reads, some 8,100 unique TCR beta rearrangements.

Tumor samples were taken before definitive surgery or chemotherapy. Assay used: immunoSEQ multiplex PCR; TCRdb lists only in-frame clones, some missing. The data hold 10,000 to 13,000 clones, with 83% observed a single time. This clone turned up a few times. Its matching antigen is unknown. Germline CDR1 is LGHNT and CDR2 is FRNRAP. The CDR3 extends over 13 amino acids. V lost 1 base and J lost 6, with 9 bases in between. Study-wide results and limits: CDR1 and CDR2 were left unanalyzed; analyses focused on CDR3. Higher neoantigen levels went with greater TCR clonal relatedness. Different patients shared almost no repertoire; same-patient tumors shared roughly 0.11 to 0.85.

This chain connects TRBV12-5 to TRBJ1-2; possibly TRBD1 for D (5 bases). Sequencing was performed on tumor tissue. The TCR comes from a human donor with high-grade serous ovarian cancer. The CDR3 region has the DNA TGTGCTAGTGGTTTGGAGTGGGGGGATGGCTACACCTTC. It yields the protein CASGLEWGDGYTF.